Detailed here is one T cell receptor beta chain. This CDR3 region has 14 residues. V was cut by 0 bases and J by 4 bases, with 8 bases left in between. CDR1 SGHRS and CDR2 YFSETQ come from the germline V gene. Authors' processing steps: Amplification of reference gene primers was used by the study to estimate nucleated cell counts. Using immunoSEQ multiplex PCR, the repertoire was profiled, and TCRdb retains in-frame clones only, with some absent. D and trimming were read from the DNA, whereas the V and J calls and clone size are those reported in that table. This sample has 110,000 to 150,000 clones; around 86% occur once, and the top ten carry roughly 1.5%. The data were obtained in a study of blood T cell repertoires in COVID-19. On the study more broadly: The samples span acute and convalescent COVID-19 from the United States, Italy and Spain. Sample material is recorded as cDNA or gDNA derived from T cells, B-cell-depleted T cells, or PBMCs.

The chain links TRBV5-1 to TRBJ2-1; the D is unclear. The sequence derives from a human donor in a cohort sampled during active COVID-19. The sequenced material came from peripheral blood. CDR3 loop: CASSLGSGYNEQFF. The CDR3 DNA reads as TGCGCCAGCAGCTTGGGTTCGGGTTACAATGAGCAGTTCTTC.